The rows below give T cell receptor beta chains drawn from one sample of a study of blood T cell repertoires in COVID-19. Produced via immunoSEQ multiplex PCR; TCRdb's table is partial and in-frame only. Of 140,000 to 150,000 clones listed, just under 85% are singletons. Sequencing was done on a sample of PBMCs or T cells enriched from blood (not recorded which). The source of these receptors is a woman aged 35 to 49 who had recovered from COVID-19. CDR3s include the opening cysteine and the closing phenylalanine or tryptophan. Each record gives: clone size, V gene, CDR3 protein. The size field is filled for only some rows; it gives once, few, many or a size class.

size: -
V: TRBV5-1
CDR3: CASSLETSGSEQFF

size: once
V: TRBV18
CDR3: CASSPSTNTEAFF

size: few
V: TRBV7-8
CDR3: CASSLVTGSYGYTF

size: once
V: TRBV2
CDR3: CASSRGIHGYTF

size: -
V: TRBV7-9
CDR3: CASSGDRGQEETQYF

size: -
V: TRBV30
CDR3: CAWSWVDTPENEKLFF

size: few
V: TRBV27
CDR3: CASNLPGQATVNSNQPQHF

size: -
V: TRBV7-8
CDR3: CASSLGQGATDYGYTF

size: -
V: TRBV9
CDR3: CASSVGREVTDTQYF

size: -
V: TRBV5-1
CDR3: CASSSAGLAGHTDTQYF

size: few
V: TRBV30
CDR3: CAWSVGGGSYEQYF

size: -
V: TRBV10-3
CDR3: CAISAGLLSSDTQYF

size: once
V: TRBV5-4
CDR3: CASTLTSGNNEQFF

size: -
V: TRBV7-9
CDR3: CASSLAGGAGETQYF

size: -
V: TRBV5-1
CDR3: CASSGSGLDTQYF

size: -
V: TRBV9
CDR3: CASSPRHSGSPLHF

size: -
V: TRBV12-3/TRBV12-4
CDR3: CASEGHSNQPQHF

size: -
V: TRBV11-1
CDR3: CASSLLSTSGVHEQFF

size: -
V: TRBV2
CDR3: CASSPPRGGTGELFF

size: -
V: TRBV7-2
CDR3: CASSSWLYTSGNTIYF

size: -
V: TRBV6-1
CDR3: CASSARSGWVKANTGELFF

size: few
V: TRBV20-1
CDR3: CSASRQGRAQPQHF